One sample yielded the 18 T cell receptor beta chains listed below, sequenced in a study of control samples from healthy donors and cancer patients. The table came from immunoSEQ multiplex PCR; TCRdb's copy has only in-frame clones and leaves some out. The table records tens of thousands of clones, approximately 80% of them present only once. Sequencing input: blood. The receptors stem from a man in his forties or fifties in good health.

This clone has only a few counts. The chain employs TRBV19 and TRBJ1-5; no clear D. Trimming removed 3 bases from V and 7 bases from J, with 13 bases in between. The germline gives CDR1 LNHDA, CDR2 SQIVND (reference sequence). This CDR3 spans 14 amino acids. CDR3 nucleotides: TGTGCCAGTAGTATTTTCCGGGAAACCCAGCCCCAGCATTTT. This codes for CASSIFRETQPQHF.

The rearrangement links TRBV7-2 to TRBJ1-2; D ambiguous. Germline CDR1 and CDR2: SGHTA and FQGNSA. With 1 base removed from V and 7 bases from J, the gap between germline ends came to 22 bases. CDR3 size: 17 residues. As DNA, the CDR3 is TGTGCCAGCAGCTTAGGGCGGGCAGGACCAGCTTCTGGTGGCTACACCTTC. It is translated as CASSLGRAGPASGGYTF.

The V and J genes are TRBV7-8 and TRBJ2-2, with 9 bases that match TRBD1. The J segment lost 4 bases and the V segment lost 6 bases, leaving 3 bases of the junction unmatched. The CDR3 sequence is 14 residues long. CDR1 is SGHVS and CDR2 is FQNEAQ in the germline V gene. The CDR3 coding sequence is TGTGCCAGCAGGGGACAGGGTTCCACCGGGGAGCTGTTTTTT. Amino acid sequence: CASRGQGSTGELFF.

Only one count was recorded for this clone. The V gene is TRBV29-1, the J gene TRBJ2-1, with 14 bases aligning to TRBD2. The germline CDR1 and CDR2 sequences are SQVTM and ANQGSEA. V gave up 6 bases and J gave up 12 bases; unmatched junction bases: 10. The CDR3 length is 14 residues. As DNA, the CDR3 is TGCAGCGTGGGGGGACTAGCGGGAGTGCAGGGGCAGTTCTTC. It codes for CSVGGLAGVQGQFF.

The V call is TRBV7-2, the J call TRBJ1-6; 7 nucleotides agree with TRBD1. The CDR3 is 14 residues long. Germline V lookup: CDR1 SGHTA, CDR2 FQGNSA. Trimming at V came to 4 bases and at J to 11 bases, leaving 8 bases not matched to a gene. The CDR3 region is CASSSADRATPLHF. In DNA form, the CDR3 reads TGTGCCAGCAGCTCAGCCGACAGGGCTACACCCCTCCACTTT.

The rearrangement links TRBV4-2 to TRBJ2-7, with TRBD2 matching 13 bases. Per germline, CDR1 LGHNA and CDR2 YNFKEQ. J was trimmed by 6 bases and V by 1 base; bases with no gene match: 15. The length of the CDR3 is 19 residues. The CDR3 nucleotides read TGTGCCAGCAGCCAAGTCCTAACTAGCGGGAGGGCCGGAGGGATCGAGCAGTACTTC. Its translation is CASSQVLTSGRAGGIEQYF.

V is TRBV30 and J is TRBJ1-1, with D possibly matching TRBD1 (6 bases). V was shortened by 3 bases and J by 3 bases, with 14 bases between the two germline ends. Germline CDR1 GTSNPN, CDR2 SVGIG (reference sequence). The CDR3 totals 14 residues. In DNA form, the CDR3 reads TGTGCCTGGAGGCGAACAGGGCTCCACACTGAAGCTTTCTTT. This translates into CAWRRTGLHTEAFF.

CDR3 nucleotide sequence: TGTGCCTGGAGTCTCCCCTGGACTAGCGGGAGGTCTGATGAGCAGTTCTTC. It codes for CAWSLPWTSGRSDEQFF. The chain employs TRBV30 and TRBJ2-1; 14 bases fit TRBD2. The CDR3 runs to 17 residues. Trimming took 2 bases from V and 8 from J; bases not matched to a gene: 11. The germline CDR1 and CDR2 sequences are GTSNPN and SVGIG (reference sequence). Full variable domain (missing parts from reference TRBV30 and TRBJ2-1): SQTIHQWPATLVQPVGSPLSLECTVEGTSNPNLYWYRQAAGRGLQLLFYSVGIGQISSEVPQNLSASRPQDRQFILSSKKLLLSDSGFYLCAWSLPWTSGRSDEQFFGPGTRLTVL.

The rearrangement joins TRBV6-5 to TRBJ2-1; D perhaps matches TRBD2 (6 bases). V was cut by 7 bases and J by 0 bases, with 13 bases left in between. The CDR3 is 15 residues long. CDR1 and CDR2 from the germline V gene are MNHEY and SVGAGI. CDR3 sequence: CASKRGLSSYNEQFF. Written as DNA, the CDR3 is TGTGCCAGCAAACGGGGACTTAGCTCCTACAATGAGCAGTTCTTC.

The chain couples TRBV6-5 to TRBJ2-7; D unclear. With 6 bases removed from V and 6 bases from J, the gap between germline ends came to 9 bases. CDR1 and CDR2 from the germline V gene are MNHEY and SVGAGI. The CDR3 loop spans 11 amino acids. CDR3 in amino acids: CASRGNGEQYF. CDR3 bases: TGTGCCAGCAGAGGAAACGGCGAGCAGTACTTC.

CDR3 DNA sequence: TGCGCCAGCAGCTTGCTAGTTGGGACCGAGAATGAGCAGTTCTTC. Protein sequence: CASSLLVGTENEQFF. V usage is TRBV5-1 and J usage is TRBJ2-1; D may be TRBD1 or TRBD2 (5 bases each). Germline loops: CDR1 SGHRS, CDR2 YFSETQ. V lost 1 base to trimming and J lost 7 bases, with 15 bases between them. There are 15 residues in the CDR3.

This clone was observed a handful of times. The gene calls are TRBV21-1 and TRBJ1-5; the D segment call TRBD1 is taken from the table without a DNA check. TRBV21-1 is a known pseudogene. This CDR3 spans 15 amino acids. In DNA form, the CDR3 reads TGTGCCAGCAGCAAAGACAGAAAGCGCAATCAGCCCCAGCATTTT. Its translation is CASSKDRKRNQPQHF.

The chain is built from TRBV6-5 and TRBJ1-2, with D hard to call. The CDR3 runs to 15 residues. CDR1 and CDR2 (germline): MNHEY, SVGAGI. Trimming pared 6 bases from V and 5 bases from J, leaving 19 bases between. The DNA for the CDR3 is TGTGCCAGCAGGAAACTAATAACCTCACTATATGGCTACACCTTC. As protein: CASRKLITSLYGYTF.

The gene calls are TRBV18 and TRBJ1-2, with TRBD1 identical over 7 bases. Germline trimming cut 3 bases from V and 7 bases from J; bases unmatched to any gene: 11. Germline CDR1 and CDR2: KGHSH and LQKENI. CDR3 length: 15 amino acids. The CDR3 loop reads CASSPGQFTSFGYTF. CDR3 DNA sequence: TGTGCCAGCTCACCGGGACAGTTTACTTCTTTTGGCTACACCTTC.

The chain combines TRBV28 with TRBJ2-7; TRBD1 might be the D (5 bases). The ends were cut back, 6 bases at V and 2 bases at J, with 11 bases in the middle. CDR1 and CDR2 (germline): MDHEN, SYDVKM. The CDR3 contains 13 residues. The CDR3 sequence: CASSSRQTYEQYF. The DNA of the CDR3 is TGTGCCAGCAGCTCCCGACAGACCTACGAGCAGTACTTC.

The CDR3 DNA sequence: TGTGCCACCAGTGATTATAAACAGGGCTCCTACAATGAGCAGTTCTTC. Translation: CATSDYKQGSYNEQFF. V is TRBV24-1 and J is TRBJ2-1; a possible D gene is TRBD1 (6 bases). V gave up 2 bases and J gave up 0 bases, with 10 bases separating them. The CDR3 is 16 residues long. From germline, CDR1 is KGHDR and CDR2 SFDVKD.

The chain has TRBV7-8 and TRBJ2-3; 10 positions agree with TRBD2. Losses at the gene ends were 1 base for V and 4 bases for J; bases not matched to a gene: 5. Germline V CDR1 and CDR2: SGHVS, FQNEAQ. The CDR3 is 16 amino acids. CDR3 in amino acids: CASSLVLAGNADTQYF. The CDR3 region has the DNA TGTGCCAGCAGCTTAGTACTAGCGGGAAATGCAGATACGCAGTATTTT.

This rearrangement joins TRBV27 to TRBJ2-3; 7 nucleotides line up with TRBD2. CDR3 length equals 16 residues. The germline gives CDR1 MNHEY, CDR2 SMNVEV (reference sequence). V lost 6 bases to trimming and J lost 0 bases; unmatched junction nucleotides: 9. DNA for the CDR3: TGTGCCAGCAGAGGGTCTAGCGGCTCTAGCACAGATACGCAGTATTTT. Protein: CASRGSSGSSTDTQYF.